What follows describes a single T cell receptor beta chain. Its specificity is unknown. The germline V gene encodes CDR1 MDHEN and CDR2 SYDVKM. The CDR3 is 20 residues long. V trimming: 6 bases; J trimming: 0 bases; junction bases outside the gene matches: 23. Here immunoSEQ multiplex PCR was the method, and the copy in TCRdb shows in-frame clones only, minus some. The table records about 330,000 clones, roughly 90% of them present only once. The sample comes from a study of cytomegalovirus exposure and HLA in healthy donors. On the study more broadly: In a later analysis, it was reported that the roughly 130 validation repertoires had been produced on the same platform as the roughly 610 repertoires belonging to the first cohort. Overall study findings and caveats: Within the 120 validation repertoires, first-cohort TCR clusters tended to co-occur, according to a later analysis.

The donors were members of the roughly 120-subject validation cohort (separate from the approximately 650-subject first cohort). This TCR came from a woman aged 18-29 years in good health and CMV-seronegative. The chain recombines TRBV28 with TRBJ2-7, with TRBD2 matching 7 bases. Sequencing was performed on PBMCs. CDR3 nucleotides: TGTGCCAGCAGATGGGCGGGGGACTATTGGGGCGGCCAAACCTCCTACGAGCAGTACTTC. It is translated as CASRWAGDYWGGQTSYEQYF.